This is a list of T cell receptor beta chains from one sample in a study of T-cell memory formation after mild COVID-19. Each CDR3 protein gets one entry after TCRdb re-called the 5' RACE reads with MiXCR. Among 380,000 or so distinct CDR3 sequences listed, 12% to 15% were seen once. Sequenced sample: PBMCs or a T cell subset sorted from them (not recorded which). The source of these receptors is a man aged 18-30 years who had mild COVID-19 (a few samples of this study predate the infection). Cell type and time point are not known. The CDR3 runs from the conserved cysteine through the conserved F or W. The D gene is left open where the match is weak. The size of a clone is reported for some rows only, either as once, few or many, or as a class for expanded clones.

clone_size j_call v_call d_call cdr3_nt cdr3_aa
few TRBJ2-5 TRBV5-6 TRBD2 TGTGCCAGCAGCTCTGGACTAGCGGGGGAGACAGAGACCCAGTACTTC CASSSGLAGETETQYF
NA TRBJ1-5 TRBV12-3/TRBV12-4 NA TGTGCCAGCACCTCAACGGCGGAGTCAGGTCAGCCCCAGCATTTT CASTSTAESGQPQHF
NA TRBJ2-7 TRBV30 NA TGTGCCTGGAGTCCGGGACTCACCTACGAGCAGTACTTC CAWSPGLTYEQYF
few TRBJ1-2 TRBV20-1 NA TGCAGTGCTAGAGATGGCGGGTCCCATGGCTACACCTTC CSARDGGSHGYTF
NA TRBJ2-4 TRBV6-6 TRBD1 TGTGCCAGCAGTTACGGGGACAGGGGACATCCAAGCGGCATTCAGTACTTC CASSYGDRGHPSGIQYF
NA TRBJ2-5 TRBV2 NA TGTGCCAGCCTCCCTGAGGAGGGGGGGTACCAAGAGACCCAGTACTTC CASLPEEGGYQETQYF
NA TRBJ2-3 TRBV4-3 TRBD2 TGCGCCAGCAGCCAAGATCTAGGACTAGGAACAGATACGCAGTATTTT CASSQDLGLGTDTQYF
few TRBJ2-7 TRBV7-8 TRBD2 TGTGCCAGCAGCTTAGTGTCCAAGCGGGGGTACTCCTACGAGCAGTACTTC CASSLVSKRGYSYEQYF
NA TRBJ1-1 TRBV7-8 NA TGTGCCAGCAGCTGGCGGGGGATGGACACTGAAGCTTTCTTT CASSWRGMDTEAFF
NA TRBJ2-7 TRBV5-1 TRBD2 TGCGCCAGCAGCAGGACTAGCGGGACCGTCTACGAGCAGTACTTC CASSRTSGTVYEQYF
NA TRBJ1-3 TRBV6-1 NA TGTGCCAGCAGTGGGGCCCCGAGAAACACCATATATTTT CASSGAPRNTIYF
NA TRBJ2-5 TRBV7-2 NA TGTGCCAGCAGCTCCCAGGTCAGGGGAGGGGAGACCCAGTACTTC CASSSQVRGGETQYF
many TRBJ1-5 TRBV6-2/TRBV6-3 NA TGTGCCAGCAGTTACTCGAGGAGTAGGGTCATCGGCAATCAGCCCCAGCATTTT CASSYSRSRVIGNQPQHF
NA TRBJ1-6 TRBV7-9 TRBD1 TGTGCCAGCAGTCCCCCCGGGACAGGGAGGCGGGATTCACCCCTCCACTTT CASSPPGTGRRDSPLHF
few TRBJ2-5 TRBV6-5 TRBD2 TGTGCCAGCAGTACTAGCGGGGGGATCCAAGAGACCCAGTACTTC CASSTSGGIQETQYF
few TRBJ2-1 TRBV7-2 NA TGTGCCAGCAGCCGGGACTTCTCGCCTTACAATGAGCAGTTCTTC CASSRDFSPYNEQFF
NA TRBJ2-5 TRBV4-1 NA TGCGCCAGCAGCCAGAGCGCTGACCTGGACCAGTACTTC CASSQSADLDQYF
NA TRBJ2-3 TRBV19 TRBD2 TGTGCCAGTGGGACTAGCGGGGGCCTCTCAGCAGATACGCAGTATTTT CASGTSGGLSADTQYF
few TRBJ2-2 TRBV5-1 TRBD1 TGCGCCAGCAGCCCAACCCCGGGACAGGGGACCACCGGGGAGCTGTTTTTT CASSPTPGQGTTGELFF
few TRBJ2-7 TRBV7-9 NA TGTGCCAGCAGCCCGGGGGGGACAGGGACATGGGAGCAGTACTTC CASSPGGTGTWEQYF
many TRBJ2-3 TRBV7-3 NA TGTGCCAGCAGCTTAGTAGGGGTCCGAGATACGCAGTATTTT CASSLVGVRDTQYF
NA TRBJ2-3 TRBV7-2 TRBD2 TGTGCCAGCAGCCTGACTAGCACCAACACAGATACGCAGTATTTT CASSLTSTNTDTQYF
NA TRBJ2-3 TRBV20-1 TRBD2 TGCAGTGCTTGGACTAGCGGGGGTAGCACAGATACGCAGTATTTT CSAWTSGGSTDTQYF
NA TRBJ2-3 TRBV5-1 NA TGCGCCAGCAGCTTAACCGGGACGAGGCGAGATACGCAGTATTTT CASSLTGTRRDTQYF